The 31 T cell receptor beta chains below come from one sample, sequenced in a study of T cell repertoires in cytomegalovirus infection. What these receptors recognize is not known. TCRdb analysed the reads with MiXCR anew, one entry per CDR3 protein. The table has approximately 990,000 distinct CDR3 sequences, under 40% seen once. The sequencing used cultured CD8+ T cells from PBMCs, collected from culture after CMV antigen stimulation. Source of these receptors: a human donor in good health (CMV status not recorded). Some clones in this sample may be carry-over from other donors' samples.

A few counts support this clonotype. The J gene is TRBJ2-1, the V gene TRBV12-3 or TRBV12-4; tentatively, D is TRBD2 (6 bases). V dropped 5 bases and J dropped 7 bases, with 15 bases sitting between them. CDR3 size: 14 residues. This CDR3 reads CASSGPLAVNEQFF. In DNA form, the CDR3 reads TGTGCCAGCAGTGGGCCCTTAGCGGTAAATGAGCAGTTCTTC.

This clonotype was seen a handful of times. The CDR3 DNA reads TGCGCCAGCAGCGGAACACGGACAGGGGCCGGGGAGCTGTTTTTT. Translating gives CASSGTRTGAGELFF. The rearrangement uses TRBV5-1 and TRBJ2-2, with TRBD1 matching over 9 bases. Unmatched junction bases numbered 7, after V lost 4 bases and J lost 6 bases. The germline V gene encodes CDR1 SGHRS and CDR2 YFSETQ. CDR3 length equals 15 residues.

J is TRBJ1-1 and V is TRBV6-1, with a tentative D call TRBD1 (5 bases). The CDR3 runs to 15 residues. The V and J ends lost 7 bases and 1 base respectively, with 16 bases between them. CDR1 and CDR2 (germline): MNHNS, SASEGT. The CDR3: CASIPRGIWNTEAFF. Written as DNA, the CDR3 is TGTGCCAGCATCCCTCGGGGGATATGGAACACTGAAGCTTTCTTT.

This chain joins TRBV7-9 and TRBJ2-1; TRBD1 might be the D (5 bases). The germline V and J ends were trimmed by 3 bases and 8 bases, with 11 bases remaining between them. This CDR3 is 13 amino acids long. Germline V gene lookup returns CDR1 SEHNR and CDR2 FQNEAQ (reference sequence). The CDR3: CASSLSGADEQFF. As DNA, the CDR3 is TGTGCCAGCAGCTTGAGTGGGGCGGATGAGCAGTTCTTC.

The V gene is TRBV20-1, the J gene TRBJ2-7, with 7 bases that match TRBD1. Looked up from germline, CDR1 is DFQATT and CDR2 is SNEGSKA (reference sequence). This CDR3 is built from 15 residues. J was trimmed by 2 bases and V by 2 bases; bases with no gene match: 9. CDR3 residues: CSARRSGTATYEQYF. The CDR3 DNA sequence: TGCAGTGCTAGAAGATCCGGGACAGCTACCTACGAGCAGTACTTC.

The chain uses TRBV10-3 and TRBJ2-5; the match to TRBD1 covers 8 bases. The length of the CDR3 is 17 residues. Per the germline V gene, CDR1 is ENHRY and CDR2 is SYGVKD. V trimming: 6 bases; J trimming: 1 base; junction bases outside the gene matches: 13. In nucleotides, the CDR3 is TGTGCCATCAGACCTGAAAAGAGTCAGGGGGCCCAAGAGACCCAGTACTTC. Translated, it gives CAIRPEKSQGAQETQYF.

The table lists this clonotype with a few counts. This rearrangement joins TRBV6-4 to TRBJ2-3; TRBD2 is a possible D gene (6 bases). Germline V gives CDR1 MRHNA, CDR2 SNTAGT. Trimming shortened V by 5 bases and J by 5 bases, and 11 bases separated the two germline ends. The CDR3 has 13 amino acids. In DNA form, the CDR3 reads TGTGCCAGCAGTACGGGACTGGAAGATACGCAGTATTTT. Translation: CASSTGLEDTQYF.

This clonotype was observed a handful of times. The chain recombines TRBV24-1 with TRBJ2-2; 11 bases match TRBD1. The CDR3 totals 14 residues. Germline V gives CDR1 KGHDR, CDR2 SFDVKD. V lost 7 bases and J lost 7; bases outside the gene matches: 4. The CDR3 DNA follows: TGTGCCACCAGCCGGACAGGGGGCTTCGGGGAGCTGTTTTTT. Translation gives CATSRTGGFGELFF.

This clonotype was seen at least ten times. V gene TRBV28 combines with J gene TRBJ1-5; the D gene is possibly TRBD1 (5 bases). The length of the CDR3 is 15 residues. Germline lookup yields CDR1 MDHEN and CDR2 SYDVKM. With 1 base removed from V and 2 bases from J, the gap between germline ends came to 9 bases. The CDR3 here is CASSLSGVGNQPQHF. The DNA of the CDR3 is TGTGCCAGCAGTTTATCGGGGGTGGGCAATCAGCCCCAGCATTTT.

This clonotype was seen more than once but under ten times. CDR3 bases: TGTGCCAGTAGTAAATCCATGAACACTGAAGCTTTCTTT. Protein: CASSKSMNTEAFF. The chain carries TRBV19 and TRBJ1-1; D gene unclear. CDR3 length equals 13 residues. Germline CDR1 and CDR2: LNHDA and SQIVND (reference sequence). Trimming took off 4 bases at V and 0 bases at J, with 6 bases between the two ends.

This clonotype was seen a handful of times. V is TRBV11-1 and J is TRBJ2-7, with 7 bases fitting TRBD1. With V trimmed by 1 base and J by 6 bases, 3 bases remained unmatched. This CDR3 region has 13 residues. Per the germline V gene, CDR1 is SGHAT and CDR2 is FQDESV (reference sequence). The CDR3 is CASSLDRGPEQYV. Written as DNA, the CDR3 is TGTGCCAGCAGCTTAGACAGGGGACCCGAGCAGTACGTC.

The chain recombines TRBV19 with TRBJ1-2; 8 bases map to TRBD1. After removal of 3 bases from V and 10 bases from J, the junction contained 10 bases not matched to a gene. Per the germline V gene, CDR1 is LNHDA and CDR2 is SQIVND (reference sequence). The length of the CDR3 is 14 residues. CDR3 sequence (DNA): TGTGCCAGTAGTATTCATGGGACAGGCGGGATCTACACCTTC. Its protein product is CASSIHGTGGIYTF.

The rearrangement joins TRBV20-1 to TRBJ2-7; no firm D call. V gave up 5 bases and J gave up 0 bases, with 20 bases separating them. Looked up from germline, CDR1 is DFQATT and CDR2 is SNEGSKA (reference sequence). This CDR3 contains 16 residues. The CDR3: CSAPPAHGFASYEQYF. CDR3 nucleotides: TGCAGTGCTCCCCCGGCCCATGGGTTTGCCTCCTACGAGCAGTACTTC.

This clonotype came up a few times. The chain combines TRBV27 with TRBJ2-3, with a tentative D call TRBD2 (5 bases). V lost 6 bases to trimming and J lost 2 bases, with 15 bases between them. The germline gives CDR1 MNHEY, CDR2 SMNVEV (reference sequence). The CDR3 has 15 amino acids. The chain's CDR3 is CASSLDLSYTDTQYF. The CDR3 nucleotides are TGTGCCAGCAGCCTGGACTTGAGCTACACAGATACGCAGTATTTT.

This clonotype was picked up many times. The chain links TRBV6-4 to TRBJ2-2, with 8 nucleotides matching TRBD1. CDR1 and CDR2 from the germline V gene are MRHNA and SNTAGT. This CDR3 region has 15 residues. The ends lost 3 bases at V and 9 bases at J; junction bases unmatched: 9. CDR3 region: CASSDGPTGARELFF. The CDR3 nucleotides read TGTGCCAGCAGTGATGGCCCGACAGGGGCCAGGGAGCTGTTTTTT.

This clonotype occurred many times. The rearrangement uses TRBV4-3 and TRBJ2-2; D perhaps matches TRBD2 (5 bases). The CDR3 totals 15 residues. Germline V gene lookup returns CDR1 LGHNA and CDR2 YSLEER. V lost 1 base to trimming and J lost 7 bases, with 13 bases between them. CDR3 nucleotides: TGCGCCAGCAGCCAAGCTAGAAACGGGGTCGGGGAGCTGTTTTTT. The encoded protein is CASSQARNGVGELFF.

As DNA, the CDR3 is TGTGCCAGCAGCTTTACAGGGGAGGGCACAGATACGCAGTATTTT. Translating it yields CASSFTGEGTDTQYF. The chain employs TRBV7-2 and TRBJ2-3, with D perhaps matching TRBD1 (7 bases). The CDR3 consists of 15 residues. The V end lost 3 bases, the J end lost 1 base, and 11 bases lay between the germline ends. Germline lookup yields CDR1 SGHTA and CDR2 FQGNSA.

This clonotype appeared a few times. V is TRBV27 and J is TRBJ2-1, with 9 nucleotides matching TRBD2. The CDR3 spans 20 residues. Unmatched junction bases numbered 19, after V lost 7 bases and J lost 0 bases. From germline, CDR1 is MNHEY and CDR2 SMNVEV (reference sequence). CDR3 loop: CASKGWGLAGNTSSYNEQFF. In nucleotides, the CDR3 is TGTGCCAGCAAGGGGTGGGGGCTAGCGGGGAACACGAGCTCCTACAATGAGCAGTTCTTC.

Regarding this clonotype: The junction does not match germline at one end; this may be a read error. This rearrangement joins TRBV7-2 to TRBJ2-1, with 11 bases fitting TRBD2. The V gene's germline CDR1 is SGHTA and CDR2 FQGNSA. This CDR3 comprises 16 residues. CDR3 sequence (DNA): TGTGCCAGCAGCCTAACTAGCGGGGGCTCCTACAATGGGCAGTTCTTC. It translates to CASSLTSGGSYNGQFF.

This clonotype has a count of ten or more. V is TRBV7-6 and J is TRBJ2-2, with TRBD1 matching over 11 bases. V gave up 5 bases and J gave up 1 base; unmatched junction bases: 9. The CDR3 loop spans 18 amino acids. From germline, CDR1 is SGHVS and CDR2 FNYEAQ. CDR3 region: CASSTFPGQGGNTGELFF. In DNA form, the CDR3 reads TGTGCCAGCAGCACCTTCCCGGGACAGGGGGGGAACACCGGGGAGCTGTTTTTT.

The V and J genes are TRBV20-1 and TRBJ2-1, with 16 bases identical to TRBD2. The germline V gene encodes CDR1 DFQATT and CDR2 SNEGSKA (reference sequence). V shed 6 bases and J 0 bases; nucleotides not matched to a gene: 11. The CDR3 loop spans 19 amino acids. Here the CDR3 reads CSATGTSGGDTGSYNEQFF. The CDR3 nucleotides are TGCAGTGCAACCGGGACTAGCGGGGGGGACACGGGCTCCTACAATGAGCAGTTCTTC.

On this clonotype itself: A much larger clone differs from this one at a single base, so this may be a read error. The V gene is TRBV7-9, the J gene TRBJ1-1; TRBD1 aligns across 12 bases. The CDR3 sequence is 16 residues long. V dropped 10 bases and J dropped 5; count of bases not matched to a gene: 14. CDR1 SEHNR and CDR2 FQNEAQ come from the germline V gene (reference sequence). This CDR3 is CANMLGTGGWGTEAFF. In nucleotides, the CDR3 is TGTGCCAACATGCTTGGGACAGGGGGCTGGGGAACTGAAGCTTTCTTT.

This chain uses TRBV28 with TRBJ2-5, with 7 bases lining up with TRBD2. Germline V CDR1 and CDR2: MDHEN, SYDVKM. This CDR3 is 14 amino acids long. V lost 3 bases to trimming and J lost 5 bases; unmatched junction nucleotides: 6. The CDR3 here is CASSLFREEETQYF. CDR3 nucleotide sequence: TGTGCCAGCAGTTTGTTCCGGGAGGAGGAGACCCAGTACTTC.

The chain couples TRBV7-6 to TRBJ1-1, with 8 bases identical to TRBD1. Germline-derived CDR1 and CDR2 are SGHVS and FNYEAQ. The CDR3 has 14 amino acids. With 3 bases clipped from V and 4 bases from J, the junction kept 4 bases outside the gene matches. The CDR3 region has the DNA TGTGCCAGCAGCTTGGACAGGGTGGGCACTGAAGCTTTCTTT. It codes for CASSLDRVGTEAFF.

This clonotype has more than one count but fewer than ten. V gene TRBV7-6 combines with J gene TRBJ2-1; 8 nucleotides match TRBD1. V gave up 1 base and J gave up 2 bases; unmatched junction bases: 7. Germline CDR1 and CDR2: SGHVS and FNYEAQ. The CDR3 runs 17 residues. The CDR3 DNA reads as TGTGCCAGCAGCTTAGGGAACAGGGGGAGGACCTACAATGAGCAGTTCTTC. It codes for CASSLGNRGRTYNEQFF.

This clonotype showed up just a few times. This sequence joins TRBV6-1 and TRBJ2-7; 16 bases map to TRBD2. The CDR3 runs 17 residues. J lost 5 bases, V lost 7 bases, and 11 bases had no gene match. Germline assignment: CDR1 MNHNS and CDR2 SASEGT. DNA for the CDR3: TGTGCCAGCACCGTCCCGGGACTAGCGGGGGGGCCAGACGAGCAGTACTTC. Translation: CASTVPGLAGGPDEQYF.

The chain has TRBV10-3 and TRBJ2-7; TRBD1 matches at 7 bases. CDR1 and CDR2 (germline): ENHRY, SYGVKD. V shed 2 bases and J 4 bases; nucleotides not matched to a gene: 5. The CDR3 loop spans 14 amino acids. The CDR3 protein is CAISEQRGQYEQYF. In DNA form, the CDR3 reads TGTGCCATCAGTGAGCAGAGGGGGCAATACGAGCAGTACTTC.

This clonotype was observed many times. The chain recombines TRBV7-2 with TRBJ2-1; D is ambiguous. The germline CDR1 and CDR2 sequences are SGHTA and FQGNSA. The CDR3 sequence is 15 residues long. Between the trimmed V and J ends, which lost 0 bases and 2 bases, there was a span of 8 bases. For the CDR3, the DNA is TGTGCCAGCAGCTTAGCAAGGAGCGCCTACAATGAGCAGTTCTTC. This gives the protein CASSLARSAYNEQFF.

There are many counts of this clonotype. The V gene is TRBV12-3 or TRBV12-4, the J gene TRBJ1-1; the match to TRBD1 covers 12 bases. This CDR3 is built from 17 residues. With 7 bases clipped from V and 3 bases from J, the junction kept 12 bases outside the gene matches. The DNA of the CDR3 is TGTGCCAGCACCTGGGACAGGGGGCCCAGAGAGGACACTGAAGCTTTCTTT. It codes for CASTWDRGPREDTEAFF.

This clonotype was recorded many times. The chain is built from TRBV28 and TRBJ2-2; the D gene could be TRBD1 or TRBD2 (5 bases each). The CDR3 totals 13 residues. Germline CDR1 reads MDHEN; CDR2 reads SYDVKM. Deletions cut 5 bases from V and 8 bases from J, with 12 bases between. The CDR3 loop reads CASSTRGAGELFF. CDR3 coding DNA: TGTGCCAGCAGTACACGGGGCGCAGGGGAGCTGTTTTTT.

This clonotype was counted only a few times. The chain links TRBV29-1 to TRBJ1-1; no definite D call. Germline V lookup: CDR1 SQVTM, CDR2 ANQGSEA. The length of the CDR3 is 11 residues. Trimming pared 5 bases from V and 1 base from J, leaving 5 bases between. The CDR3 coding sequence is TGCAGCGTTCCGGCGAACACTGAAGCTTTCTTT. It yields the protein CSVPANTEAFF.